This T cell receptor (beta chain) was recovered during a study of CXCR3-negative and CXCR3-positive naive CD8 T cells (dated by TCRdb to 2018 to 2020). Study-level background: In total, about 135 million TRB reads were obtained, or roughly 1.5 +/- 0.3 million reads per library. Data from roughly eleven donors, pooled across two independent experiments, went into the diversity and physicochemical repertoire analyses. Naive subsets from 5 or 6 donors and memory cells from 3 donors were included in the TRBV-TRBJ cluster analysis. Beyond this particular receptor, the publication reports: Compared with CXCR3-negative naive cells, CXCR3-positive naive cells had TRB CDR3s with higher hydrophobicity (lower Kidera factor 4), lower energy, and higher strength and volume indices. CXCR3 expression partially decreased after cryopreservation, so most assays used freshly isolated PBMCs. Repertoire diversity was comparably high in both naive subsets but much lower in memory CD8+ T cells. Within the same donor, TRBV-TRBJ usage looked similar between naive CXCR3-negative and CXCR3-positive cells, but memory cells had distinct patterns. Surface CD5, linked to self-reactivity in mice, was comparable between naive subsets; TCR interaction strength was therefore also inferred from TRB CDR3 physicochemical properties.

Comment on this clonotype: The antigen it binds to is not known.

The sequencer was a NextSeq 550. The Human TCR Profiling Kit (MiLaboratory) was used to prepare UMI-labeled 5' RACE TRB cDNA libraries. The full amount of extracted RNA was used for cDNA synthesis, and the full amount of resulting cDNA was used for PCR amplification. Libraries were prepared in parallel with an identical number of PCR cycles. The source study handled its data this way. With a minimum of two reads required per UMI, MIGEC and MiXCR pulled out about 50,000 +/- 10,000 unique UMI-labeled TRB cDNA molecules from each library. On average, each library contained about 40,000 +/- 10,000 functional in-frame TRB CDR3 nucleotide clonotypes without stop codons. After downsampling to 5000 UMI-labeled TRB molecules per sample, diversity metrics such as normalized Shannon-Wiener and Chao1 were calculated in VDJtools. Clonotype-size-weighted physicochemical properties of the central five CDR3 residues (interaction energy, strength, volume and Kidera factor 4) were computed in VDJtools. Based on TCRdb reprocessing of the reads, there is one entry per CDR3 protein sequence, and DNA is missing. For this entry, the V and J calls and clone size follow TCRdb and not the study's own pipeline. The sample's records list tens of thousands of distinct CDR3 sequences. The ten largest make up about 4% of the sample.

The CDR3 sequence holds 13 residues, the cysteine and phenylalanine included. Nucleotide data are not available. From a lookup of the germline V gene, CDR1 and CDR2 are MDHEN and SYDVKM. Each CD8+ T cell subset was flow-sorted in triplicate, and some 310,000 cells per subset were placed directly into RLT lysis buffer. Naive CD8+ T cells were defined stringently as CD45RO-CCR7+CD27+CD95- to exclude memory contaminants. Using standard density gradient centrifugation, peripheral blood mononuclear cells were isolated from buffy coats. Naive CXCR3-negative and CXCR3-positive CD8+ T cells were flow-sorted using a FACSAria III. Total RNA was extracted from sorted cells with an RNeasy Mini Kit.

The chain was built from TRBV28 and TRBJ2-7. The sequence was collected from a human donor in good health. Some clones in this sample may be carry-over from other donors' samples. Sequencing was performed on naive CXCR3- CD8+ T cells from blood. This specimen's cell subset or site label, interpreted: CD45RO-CCR7+CD27+CD95- naive CD8+ T cells lacking CXCR3 (TNR3-). The CDR3 sequence is CASRPGGGYEQYF.